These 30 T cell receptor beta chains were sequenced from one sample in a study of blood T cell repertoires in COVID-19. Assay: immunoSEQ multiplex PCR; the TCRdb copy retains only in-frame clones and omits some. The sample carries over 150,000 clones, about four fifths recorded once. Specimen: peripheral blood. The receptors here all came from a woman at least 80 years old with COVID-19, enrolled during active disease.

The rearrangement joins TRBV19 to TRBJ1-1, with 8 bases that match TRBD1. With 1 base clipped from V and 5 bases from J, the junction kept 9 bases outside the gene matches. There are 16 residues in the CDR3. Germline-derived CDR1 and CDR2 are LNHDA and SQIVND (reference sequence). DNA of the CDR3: TGTGCCAGTAGTATAGGGGTACGGACAGGGATTACTGAAGCTTTCTTT. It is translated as CASSIGVRTGITEAFF.

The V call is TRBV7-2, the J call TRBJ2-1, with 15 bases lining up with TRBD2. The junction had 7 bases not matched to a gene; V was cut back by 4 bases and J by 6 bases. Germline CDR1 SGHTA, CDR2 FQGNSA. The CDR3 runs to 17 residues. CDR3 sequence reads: CASSSWTSGRGSNEQFF. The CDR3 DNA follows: TGTGCCAGCAGCTCCTGGACTAGCGGGAGGGGGAGCAATGAGCAGTTCTTC.

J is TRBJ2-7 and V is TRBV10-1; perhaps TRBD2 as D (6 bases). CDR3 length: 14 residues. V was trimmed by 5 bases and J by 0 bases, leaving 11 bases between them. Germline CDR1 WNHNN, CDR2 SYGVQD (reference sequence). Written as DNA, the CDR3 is TGCGCCAGCAGTCCCGGGACTGTCTCCTACGAGCAGTACTTC. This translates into CASSPGTVSYEQYF.

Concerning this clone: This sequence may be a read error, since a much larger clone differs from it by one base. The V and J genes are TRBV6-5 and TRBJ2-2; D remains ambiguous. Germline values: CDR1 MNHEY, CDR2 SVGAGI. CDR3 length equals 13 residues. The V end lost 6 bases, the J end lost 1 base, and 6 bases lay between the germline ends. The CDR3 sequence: CASSQENTGELFF. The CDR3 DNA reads TGTGCCAGCAGCCAGGAGAACACCGGGGAGCTGTTTTTT.

The CDR3 loop is CASSARQGQADTQYF. The CDR3 nucleotides read TGTGCCAGCAGCGCGCGACAGGGGCAAGCAGATACGCAGTATTTT. This chain joins TRBV9 and TRBJ2-3; 8 nucleotides align to TRBD1. Germline V gene lookup returns CDR1 SGDLS and CDR2 YYNGEE. V dropped 3 bases and J dropped 4; count of bases not matched to a gene: 7. CDR3 size: 15 residues.

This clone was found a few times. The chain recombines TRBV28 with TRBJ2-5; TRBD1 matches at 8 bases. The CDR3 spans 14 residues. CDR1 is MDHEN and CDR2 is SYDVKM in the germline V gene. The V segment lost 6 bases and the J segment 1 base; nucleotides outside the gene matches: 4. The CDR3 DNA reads TGTGCCAGCAGGGCGACAGGGGCCCAAGAGACCCAGTACTTC. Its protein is CASRATGAQETQYF.

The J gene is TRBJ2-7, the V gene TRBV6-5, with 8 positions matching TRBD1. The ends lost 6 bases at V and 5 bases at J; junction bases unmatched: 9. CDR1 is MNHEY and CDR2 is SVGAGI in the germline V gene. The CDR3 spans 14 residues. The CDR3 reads CASRVRDRPHEQYF. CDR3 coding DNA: TGTGCCAGCAGGGTCCGGGACAGGCCCCACGAGCAGTACTTC.

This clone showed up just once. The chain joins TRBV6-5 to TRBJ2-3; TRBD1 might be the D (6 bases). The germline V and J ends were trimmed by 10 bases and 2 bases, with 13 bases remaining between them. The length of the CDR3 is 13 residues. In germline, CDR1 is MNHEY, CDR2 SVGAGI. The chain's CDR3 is CATLDRFTDTQYF. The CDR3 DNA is TGTGCCACCCTAGACAGGTTCACAGATACGCAGTATTTT.

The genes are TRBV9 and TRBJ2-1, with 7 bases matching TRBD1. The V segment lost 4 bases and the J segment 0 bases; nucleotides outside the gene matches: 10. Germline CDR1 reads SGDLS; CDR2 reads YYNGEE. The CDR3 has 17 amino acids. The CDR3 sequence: CASSFRDSLISYNEQFF. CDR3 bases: TGTGCCAGCAGCTTCCGGGACAGCCTTATCTCCTACAATGAGCAGTTCTTC.

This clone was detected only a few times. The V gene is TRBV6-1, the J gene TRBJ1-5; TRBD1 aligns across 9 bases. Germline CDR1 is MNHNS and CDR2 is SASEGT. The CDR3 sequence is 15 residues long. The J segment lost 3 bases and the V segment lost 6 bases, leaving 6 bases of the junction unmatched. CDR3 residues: CASSNWDRDNQPQHF. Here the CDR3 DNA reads TGTGCCAGCAGCAACTGGGACAGGGACAATCAGCCCCAGCATTTT.

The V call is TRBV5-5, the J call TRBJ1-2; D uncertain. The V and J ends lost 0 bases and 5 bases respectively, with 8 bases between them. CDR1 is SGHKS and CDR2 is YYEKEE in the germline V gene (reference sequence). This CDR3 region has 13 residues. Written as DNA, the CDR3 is TGTGCCAGCAGCTTGGCGGCGGGGTATGGCTACACCTTC. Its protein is CASSLAAGYGYTF.

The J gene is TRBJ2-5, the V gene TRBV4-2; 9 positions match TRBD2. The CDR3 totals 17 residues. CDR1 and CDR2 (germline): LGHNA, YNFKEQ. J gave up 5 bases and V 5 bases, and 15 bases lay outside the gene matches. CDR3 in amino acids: CASSAWGISGSSETQYF. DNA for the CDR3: TGTGCCAGCAGCGCGTGGGGAATTAGCGGGAGTTCGGAGACCCAGTACTTC.

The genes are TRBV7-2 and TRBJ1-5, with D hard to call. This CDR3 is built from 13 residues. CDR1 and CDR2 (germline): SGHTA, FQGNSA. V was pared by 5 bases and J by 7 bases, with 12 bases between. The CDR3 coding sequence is TGTGCCAGCAGCCCGGGAAGCGGACAGCCCCAGCATTTT. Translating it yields CASSPGSGQPQHF.

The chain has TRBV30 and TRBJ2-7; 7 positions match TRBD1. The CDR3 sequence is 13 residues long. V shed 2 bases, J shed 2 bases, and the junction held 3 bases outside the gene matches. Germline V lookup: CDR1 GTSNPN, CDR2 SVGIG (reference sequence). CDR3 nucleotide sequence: TGTGCCTGGAGTAGGGGGCCAGCCTACGAGCAGTACTTC. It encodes CAWSRGPAYEQYF.

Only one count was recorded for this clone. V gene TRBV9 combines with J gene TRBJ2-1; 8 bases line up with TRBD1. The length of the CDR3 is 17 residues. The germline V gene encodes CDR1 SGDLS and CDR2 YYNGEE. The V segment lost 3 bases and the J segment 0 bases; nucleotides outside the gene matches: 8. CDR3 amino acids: CASSDRQGINSYNEQFF. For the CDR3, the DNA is TGTGCCAGCAGCGACCGACAGGGGATCAACTCCTACAATGAGCAGTTCTTC.

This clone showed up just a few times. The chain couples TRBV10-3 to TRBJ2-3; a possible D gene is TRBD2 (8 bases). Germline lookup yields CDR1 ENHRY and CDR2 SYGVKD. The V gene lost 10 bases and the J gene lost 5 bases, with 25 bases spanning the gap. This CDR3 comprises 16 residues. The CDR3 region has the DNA TGTGCCACAAGAGGAGGGGGCGCGGGGGGCAGAGATACGCAGTATTTT. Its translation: CATRGGGAGGRDTQYF.

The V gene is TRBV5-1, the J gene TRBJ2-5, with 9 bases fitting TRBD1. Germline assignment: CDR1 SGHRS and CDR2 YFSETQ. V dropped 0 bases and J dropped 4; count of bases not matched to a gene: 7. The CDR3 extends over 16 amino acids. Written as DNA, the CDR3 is TGCGCCAGCAGCTTGGTGGCGACAGGGGGGATAGAGACCCAGTACTTC. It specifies CASSLVATGGIETQYF.

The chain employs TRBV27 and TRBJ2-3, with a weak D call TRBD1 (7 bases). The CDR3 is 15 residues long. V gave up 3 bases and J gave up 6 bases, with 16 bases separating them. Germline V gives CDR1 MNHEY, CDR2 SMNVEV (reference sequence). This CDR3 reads CASSFLPTGRDTQYF. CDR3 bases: TGTGCCAGCAGTTTTCTCCCGACAGGGAGGGATACGCAGTATTTT.

CDR3 DNA sequence: TGTGCCAGCAGTTACAGCGACCTCTATGGCTACACCTTC. Protein product: CASSYSDLYGYTF. The genes are TRBV6-5 and TRBJ1-2; D gene uncertain. There are 13 residues in the CDR3. Germline CDR1 and CDR2: MNHEY and SVGAGI. Trimming left V 2 bases short and J 4 bases short, with 8 bases between.

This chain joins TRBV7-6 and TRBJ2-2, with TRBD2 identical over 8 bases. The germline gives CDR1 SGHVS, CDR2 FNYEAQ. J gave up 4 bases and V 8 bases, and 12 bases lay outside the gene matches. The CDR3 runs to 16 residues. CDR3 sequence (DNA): TGTGCCAGCCGGTCGGCGGGAGCGGGGGTCACCGGGGAGCTGTTTTTT. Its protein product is CASRSAGAGVTGELFF.

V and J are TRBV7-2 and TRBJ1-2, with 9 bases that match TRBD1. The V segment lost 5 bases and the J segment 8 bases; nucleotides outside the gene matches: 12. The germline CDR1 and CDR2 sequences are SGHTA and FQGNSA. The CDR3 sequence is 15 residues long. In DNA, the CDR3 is TGTGCCAGCAGCCGCTCCTCCGGGACAGGGAGCGGCTACACCTTC. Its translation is CASSRSSGTGSGYTF.

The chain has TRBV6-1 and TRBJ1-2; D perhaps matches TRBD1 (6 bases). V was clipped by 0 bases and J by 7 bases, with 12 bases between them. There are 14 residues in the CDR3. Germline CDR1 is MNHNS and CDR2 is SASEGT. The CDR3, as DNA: TGTGCCAGCAGTGAAGCCCCAGGGGTGGGTGGCTACACCTTC. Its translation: CASSEAPGVGGYTF.

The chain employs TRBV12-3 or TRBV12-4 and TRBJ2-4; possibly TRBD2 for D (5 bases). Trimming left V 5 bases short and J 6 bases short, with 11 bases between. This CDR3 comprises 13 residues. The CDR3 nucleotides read TGTGCCAGCAGTCCGAGGCGGGCAAACATTCAGTACTTC. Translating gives CASSPRRANIQYF.

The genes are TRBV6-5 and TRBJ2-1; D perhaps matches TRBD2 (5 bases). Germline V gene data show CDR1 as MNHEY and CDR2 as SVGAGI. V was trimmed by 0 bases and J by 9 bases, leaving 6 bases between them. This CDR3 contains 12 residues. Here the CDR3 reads CASSYSRVEQFF. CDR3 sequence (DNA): TGTGCCAGCAGTTACTCGAGGGTTGAGCAGTTCTTC.

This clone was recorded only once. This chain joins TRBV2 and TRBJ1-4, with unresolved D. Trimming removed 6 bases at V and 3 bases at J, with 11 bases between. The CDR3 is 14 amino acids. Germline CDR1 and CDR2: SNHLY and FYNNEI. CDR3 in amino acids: CASRPIVANEKLFF. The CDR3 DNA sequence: TGTGCCAGCAGGCCTATAGTAGCTAATGAAAAACTGTTTTTT.

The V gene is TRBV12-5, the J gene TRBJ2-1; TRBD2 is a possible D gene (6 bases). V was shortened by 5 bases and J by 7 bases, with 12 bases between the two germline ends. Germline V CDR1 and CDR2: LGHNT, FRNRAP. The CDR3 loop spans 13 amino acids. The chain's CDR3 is CASGRSGGNEQFF. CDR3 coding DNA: TGTGCTAGTGGTCGTTCTGGAGGGAATGAGCAGTTCTTC.

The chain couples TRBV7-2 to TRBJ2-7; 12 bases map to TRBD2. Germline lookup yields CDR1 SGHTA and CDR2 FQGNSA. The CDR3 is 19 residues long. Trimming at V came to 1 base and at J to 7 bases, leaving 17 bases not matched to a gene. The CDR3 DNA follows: TGTGCCAGCAGCTTAGTAGGTCGGCTAGCGGGAGGGACCCATTGTGAGCAGTACTTC. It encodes CASSLVGRLAGGTHCEQYF.

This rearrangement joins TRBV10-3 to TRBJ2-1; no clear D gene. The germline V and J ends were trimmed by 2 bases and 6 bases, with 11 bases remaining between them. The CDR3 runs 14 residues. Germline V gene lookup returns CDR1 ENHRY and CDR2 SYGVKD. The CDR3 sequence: CAISETPHTNEQFF. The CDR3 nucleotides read TGTGCCATCAGTGAGACCCCGCACACCAATGAGCAGTTCTTC.

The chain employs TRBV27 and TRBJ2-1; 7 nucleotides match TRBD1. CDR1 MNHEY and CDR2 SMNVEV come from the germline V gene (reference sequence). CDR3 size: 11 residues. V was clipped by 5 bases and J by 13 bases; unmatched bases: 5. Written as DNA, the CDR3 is TGTGCCAGCAGTAAACAGGGGCCACAGTTCTTC. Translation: CASSKQGPQFF.

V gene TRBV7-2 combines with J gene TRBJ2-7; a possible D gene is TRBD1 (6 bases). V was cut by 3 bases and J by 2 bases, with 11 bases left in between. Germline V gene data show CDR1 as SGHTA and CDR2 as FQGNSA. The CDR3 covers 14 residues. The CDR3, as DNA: TGTGCCAGCAGCTTCCCGGGACACGCCTACGAGCAGTACTTC. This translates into CASSFPGHAYEQYF.